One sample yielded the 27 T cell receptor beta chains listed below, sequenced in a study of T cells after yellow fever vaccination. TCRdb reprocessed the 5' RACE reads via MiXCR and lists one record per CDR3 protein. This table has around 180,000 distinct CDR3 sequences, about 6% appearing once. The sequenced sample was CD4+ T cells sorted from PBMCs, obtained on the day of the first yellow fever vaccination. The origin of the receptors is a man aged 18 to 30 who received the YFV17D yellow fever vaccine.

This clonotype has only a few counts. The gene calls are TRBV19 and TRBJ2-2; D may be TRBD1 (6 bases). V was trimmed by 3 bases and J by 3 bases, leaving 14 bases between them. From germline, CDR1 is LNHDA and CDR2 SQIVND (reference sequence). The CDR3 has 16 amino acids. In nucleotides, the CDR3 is TGTGCCAGTAGTATGGGGTGGGGGCATGACACCGGGGAGCTGTTTTTT. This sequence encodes CASSMGWGHDTGELFF.

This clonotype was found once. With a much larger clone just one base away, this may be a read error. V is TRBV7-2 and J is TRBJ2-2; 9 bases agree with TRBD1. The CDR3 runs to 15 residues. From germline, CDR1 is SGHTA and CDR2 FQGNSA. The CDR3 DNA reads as TGTCCCAGCAGCCCTTACAGGGGGCTGGGCGGGGAGCTGTTTTTT. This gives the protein CPSSPYRGLGGELFF.

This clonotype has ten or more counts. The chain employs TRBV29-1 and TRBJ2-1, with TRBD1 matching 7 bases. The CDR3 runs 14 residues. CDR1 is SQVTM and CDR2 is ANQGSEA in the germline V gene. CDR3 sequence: CSGTGASAYNEQFF. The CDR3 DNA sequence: TGCAGTGGCACAGGGGCAAGCGCCTACAATGAGCAGTTCTTC.

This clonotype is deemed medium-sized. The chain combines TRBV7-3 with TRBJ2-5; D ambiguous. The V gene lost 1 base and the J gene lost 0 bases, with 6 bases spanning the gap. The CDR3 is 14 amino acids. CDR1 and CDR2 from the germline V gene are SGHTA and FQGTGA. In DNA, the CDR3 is TGTGCCAGCAGCTTAAATCCAAACCAAGAGACCCAGTACTTC. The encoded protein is CASSLNPNQETQYF.

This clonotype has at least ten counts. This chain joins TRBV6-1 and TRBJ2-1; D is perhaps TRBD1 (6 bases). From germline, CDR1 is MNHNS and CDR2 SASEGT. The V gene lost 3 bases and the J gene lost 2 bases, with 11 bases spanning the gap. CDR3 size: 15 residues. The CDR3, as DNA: TGTGCCAGCAGTGATACAGGGAGCACCTACAATGAGCAGTTCTTC. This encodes CASSDTGSTYNEQFF.

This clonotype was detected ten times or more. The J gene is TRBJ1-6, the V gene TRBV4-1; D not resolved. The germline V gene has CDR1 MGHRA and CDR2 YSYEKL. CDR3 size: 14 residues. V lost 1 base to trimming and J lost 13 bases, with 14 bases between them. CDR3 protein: CASSQGTGARPLHF. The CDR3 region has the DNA TGCGCCAGCAGCCAAGGGACGGGAGCGAGGCCCCTCCACTTT.

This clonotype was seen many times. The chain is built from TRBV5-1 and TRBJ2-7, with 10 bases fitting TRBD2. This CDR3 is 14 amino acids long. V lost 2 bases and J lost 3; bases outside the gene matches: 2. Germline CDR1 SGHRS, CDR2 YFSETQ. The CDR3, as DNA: TGCGCCAGCAGCTTTACTAGCGGGGACTACGAGCAGTACTTC. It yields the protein CASSFTSGDYEQYF.

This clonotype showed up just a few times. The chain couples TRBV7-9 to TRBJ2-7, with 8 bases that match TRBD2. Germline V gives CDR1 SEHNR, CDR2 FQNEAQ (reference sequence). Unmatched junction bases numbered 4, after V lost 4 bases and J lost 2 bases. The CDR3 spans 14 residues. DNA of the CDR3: TGTGCCAGCAGCTCAGCGGGGGTACCCTACGAGCAGTACGTC. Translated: CASSSAGVPYEQYV.

The CDR3 coding sequence is TGTGCCAGCAGCTCCGACAGGGGGTACTCCTACAATGAGCAGTTCTTC. Its protein product is CASSSDRGYSYNEQFF. This rearrangement joins TRBV5-4 to TRBJ2-1; 9 nucleotides align to TRBD1. CDR1 is SGHNT and CDR2 is YYREEE in the germline V gene (reference sequence). J lost 0 bases, V lost 3 bases, and 4 bases had no gene match. This CDR3 contains 16 residues.

The CDR3 DNA reads as TGTGCCAGCAGTTACTCGGAGGGGCAGTACGAGCAGTACGTC. This encodes CASSYSEGQYEQYV. The rearrangement links TRBV6-5 to TRBJ2-7, with a possible D match to TRBD2 (6 bases). This CDR3 region has 14 residues. V was cut by 0 bases and J by 4 bases, with 10 bases left in between. Germline assignment: CDR1 MNHEY and CDR2 SVGAGI.

CDR3 coding DNA: TGCAGTGCTAGGACCGAGCGCGGCAATCAGCCCCAGCATTTT. Protein product: CSARTERGNQPQHF. V gene TRBV20-1 combines with J gene TRBJ1-5; D gene ambiguous. The CDR3 consists of 14 residues. The germline CDR1 and CDR2 sequences are DFQATT and SNEGSKA (reference sequence). The germline V and J ends were trimmed by 3 bases and 2 bases, with 11 bases remaining between them.

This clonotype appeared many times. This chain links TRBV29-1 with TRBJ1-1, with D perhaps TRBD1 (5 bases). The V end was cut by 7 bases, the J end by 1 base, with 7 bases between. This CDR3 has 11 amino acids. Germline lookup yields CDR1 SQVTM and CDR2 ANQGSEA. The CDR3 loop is CSGTWNTEAFF. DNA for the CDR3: TGCAGCGGGACATGGAACACTGAAGCTTTCTTT.

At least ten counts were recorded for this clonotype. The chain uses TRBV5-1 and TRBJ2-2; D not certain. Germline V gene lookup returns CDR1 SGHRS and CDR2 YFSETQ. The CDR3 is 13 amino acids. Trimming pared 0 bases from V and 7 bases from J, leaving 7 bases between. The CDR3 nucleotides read TGCGCCAGCAGCTTGGCCGGCGTCGGGGAGCTGTTTTTT. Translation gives CASSLAGVGELFF.

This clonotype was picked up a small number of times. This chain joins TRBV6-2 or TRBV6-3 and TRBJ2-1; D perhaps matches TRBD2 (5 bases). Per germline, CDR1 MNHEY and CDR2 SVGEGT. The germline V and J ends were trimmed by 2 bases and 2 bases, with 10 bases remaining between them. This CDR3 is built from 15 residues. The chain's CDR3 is CASSYGTGTYNEQFF. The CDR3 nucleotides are TGTGCCAGCAGTTACGGAACCGGGACCTACAATGAGCAGTTCTTC.

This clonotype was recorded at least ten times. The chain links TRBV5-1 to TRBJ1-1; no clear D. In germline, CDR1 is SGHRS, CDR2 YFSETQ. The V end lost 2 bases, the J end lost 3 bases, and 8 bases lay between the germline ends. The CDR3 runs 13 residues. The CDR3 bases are TGCGCCAGCAGCTTCGGTGGATACACTGAAGCTTTCTTT. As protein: CASSFGGYTEAFF.

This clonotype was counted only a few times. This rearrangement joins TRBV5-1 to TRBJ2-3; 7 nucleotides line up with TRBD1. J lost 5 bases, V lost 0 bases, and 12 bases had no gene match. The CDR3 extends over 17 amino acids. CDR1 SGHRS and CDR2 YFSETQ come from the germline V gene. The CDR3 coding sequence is TGCGCCAGCAGCTTGGGGTACGCGACAGGGAGAATAGATACGCAGTATTTT. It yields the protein CASSLGYATGRIDTQYF.

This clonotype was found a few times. CDR3 residues: CSAVPGGGPTDTQYF. The DNA for the CDR3 is TGCAGTGCTGTCCCGGGGGGGGGCCCGACAGATACGCAGTATTTT. The rearrangement joins TRBV20-1 to TRBJ2-3; the match to TRBD2 covers 8 bases. The CDR3 has 15 residues. Germline V gives CDR1 DFQATT, CDR2 SNEGSKA (reference sequence). J gave up 3 bases and V 5 bases, and 10 bases lay outside the gene matches.

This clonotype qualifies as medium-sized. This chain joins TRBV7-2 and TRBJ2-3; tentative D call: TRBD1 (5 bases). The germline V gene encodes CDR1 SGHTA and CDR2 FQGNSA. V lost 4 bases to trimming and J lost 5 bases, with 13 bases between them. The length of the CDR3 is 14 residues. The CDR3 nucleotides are TGTGCCAGCAGCTCGACCAGGGTCGGAGATACGCAGTATTTT. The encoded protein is CASSSTRVGDTQYF.

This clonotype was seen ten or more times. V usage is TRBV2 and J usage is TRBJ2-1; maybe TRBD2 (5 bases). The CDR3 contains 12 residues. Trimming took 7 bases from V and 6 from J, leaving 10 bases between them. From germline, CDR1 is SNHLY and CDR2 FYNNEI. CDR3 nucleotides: TGTGCCAGCAAGTGGGCGGGCAATGAGCAGTTCTTC. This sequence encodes CASKWAGNEQFF. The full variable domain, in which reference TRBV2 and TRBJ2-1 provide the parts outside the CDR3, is EPEVTQTPSHQVTQMGQEVILRCVPISNHLYFYWYRQILGQKVEFLVSFYNNEISEKSEIFDDQFSVERPDGSNFTLKIRSTKLEDSAMYFCASKWAGNEQFFGPGTRLTVL.

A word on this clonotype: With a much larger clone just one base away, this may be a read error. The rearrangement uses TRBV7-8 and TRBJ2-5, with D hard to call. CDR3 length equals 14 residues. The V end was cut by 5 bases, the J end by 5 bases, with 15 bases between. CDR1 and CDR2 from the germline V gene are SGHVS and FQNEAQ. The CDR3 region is CASSPEASGETQYF. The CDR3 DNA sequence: TGTGCCAGCAGCCCAGAAGCGTCTGGGGAGACCCAGTACTTC.

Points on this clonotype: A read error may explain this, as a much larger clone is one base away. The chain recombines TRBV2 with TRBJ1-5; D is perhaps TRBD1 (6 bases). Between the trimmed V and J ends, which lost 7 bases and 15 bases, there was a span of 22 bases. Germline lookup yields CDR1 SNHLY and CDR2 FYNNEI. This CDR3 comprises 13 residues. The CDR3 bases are TGTGCCAGCATGACCACAGGGACATCTACCCGGCATTTT. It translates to CASMTTGTSTRHF. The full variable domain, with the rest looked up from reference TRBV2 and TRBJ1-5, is EPEVTQTPSHQVTQMGQEVILRCVPISNHLYFYWYRQILGQKVEFLVSFYNNEISEKSEIFDDQFSVERPDGSNFTLKIRSTKLEDSAMYFCASMTTGTSTRHFGDGTRLSIL.

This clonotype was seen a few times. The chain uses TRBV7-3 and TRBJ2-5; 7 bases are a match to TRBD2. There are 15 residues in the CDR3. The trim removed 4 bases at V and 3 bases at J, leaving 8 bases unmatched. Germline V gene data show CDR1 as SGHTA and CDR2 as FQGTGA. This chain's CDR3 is CASSSSGGVEETQYF. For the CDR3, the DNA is TGTGCCAGCAGCTCATCGGGGGGTGTGGAAGAGACCCAGTACTTC.

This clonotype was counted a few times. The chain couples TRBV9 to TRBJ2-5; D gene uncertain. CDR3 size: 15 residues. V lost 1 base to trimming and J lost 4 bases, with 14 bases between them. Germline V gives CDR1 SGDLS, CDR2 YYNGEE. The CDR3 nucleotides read TGTGCCAGCAGCGTATCCTCGGCAGGAGCAGAGACCCAGTACTTC. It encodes CASSVSSAGAETQYF.

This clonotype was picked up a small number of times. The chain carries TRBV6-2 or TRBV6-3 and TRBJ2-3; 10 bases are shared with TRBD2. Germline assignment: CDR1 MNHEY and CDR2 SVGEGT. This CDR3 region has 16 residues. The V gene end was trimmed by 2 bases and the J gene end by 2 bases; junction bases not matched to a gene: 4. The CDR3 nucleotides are TGTGCCAGCAGTTACCGGAGCGGGGGGGCCACAGATACGCAGTATTTT. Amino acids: CASSYRSGGATDTQYF.

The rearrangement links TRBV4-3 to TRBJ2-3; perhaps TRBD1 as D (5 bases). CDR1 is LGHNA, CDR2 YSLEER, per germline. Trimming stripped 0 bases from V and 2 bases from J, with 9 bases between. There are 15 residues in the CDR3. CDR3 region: CASSQDSRATDTQYF. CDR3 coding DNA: TGCGCCAGCAGCCAAGATAGCAGGGCCACAGATACGCAGTATTTT.

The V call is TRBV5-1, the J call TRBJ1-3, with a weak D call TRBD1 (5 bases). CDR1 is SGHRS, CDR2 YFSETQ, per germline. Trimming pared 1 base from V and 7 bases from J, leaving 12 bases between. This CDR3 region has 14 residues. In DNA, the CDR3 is TGCGCCAGCAGCTTGTACGGGGACGGCAACACCATATATTTT. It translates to CASSLYGDGNTIYF.

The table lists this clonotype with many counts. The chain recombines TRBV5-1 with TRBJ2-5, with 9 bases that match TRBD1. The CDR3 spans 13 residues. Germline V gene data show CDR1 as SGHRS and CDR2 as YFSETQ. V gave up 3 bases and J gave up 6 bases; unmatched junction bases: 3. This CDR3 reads CASSWTGEQTQYF. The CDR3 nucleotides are TGCGCCAGCAGCTGGACAGGGGAACAGACCCAGTACTTC.